The 3 T cell receptor beta chains below come from one sample, sequenced in a study of Graves' ophthalmopathy and Graves' hyperthyroidism. The authors amplified TCR beta CDR3 regions from RNA transcripts. HTBI primers primed a first-round RT-PCR, and a second-round multiplex PCR followed. TCRdb processed the multiplex PCR reads anew with MiXCR; each CDR3 protein has one entry. This sample has 680,000 or so distinct CDR3 sequences, with roughly 20% found just once. Source material: peripheral blood. The receptors were gathered from a woman under 30 with stable Graves' hyperthyroidism. Some clones in this sample may be carry-over from other donors' samples.

V gene TRBV10-3 combines with J gene TRBJ2-7; weak D call: TRBD1 (5 bases). The germline V and J ends were trimmed by 4 bases and 1 base, with 8 bases remaining between them. CDR3 length: 13 amino acids. In germline, CDR1 is ENHRY, CDR2 SYGVKD. The CDR3 reads CAISGQLSYEQYF. Written as DNA, the CDR3 is TGTGCCATCAGTGGACAGCTATCCTACGAGCAGTACTTC.

The rearrangement links TRBV2 to TRBJ2-5; no clear D. The V end lost 4 bases, the J end lost 3 bases, and 3 bases lay between the germline ends. The germline V gene encodes CDR1 SNHLY and CDR2 FYNNEI. The CDR3 loop spans 11 amino acids. CDR3 DNA sequence: TGTGCCAGCAGTGCGAAAGAGACCCAGTACTTC. Encoded protein: CASSAKETQYF.

The chain combines TRBV6-1 with TRBJ1-5; maybe TRBD1 (5 bases). Germline V gives CDR1 MNHNS, CDR2 SASEGT. CDR3 length: 14 residues. V was clipped by 9 bases and J by 6 bases, with 18 bases between them. The CDR3 nucleotides read TGTGCCAGTAACAGCGGGGGGAGTATTCAGCCCCAGCATTTT. Its protein is CASNSGGSIQPQHF.